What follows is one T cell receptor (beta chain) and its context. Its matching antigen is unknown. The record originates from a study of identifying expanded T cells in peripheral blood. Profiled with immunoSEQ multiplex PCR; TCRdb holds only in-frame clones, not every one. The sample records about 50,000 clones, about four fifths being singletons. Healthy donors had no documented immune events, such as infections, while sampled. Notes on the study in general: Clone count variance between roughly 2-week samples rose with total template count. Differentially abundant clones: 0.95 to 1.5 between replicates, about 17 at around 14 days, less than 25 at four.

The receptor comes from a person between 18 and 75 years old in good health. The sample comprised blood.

The CDR3 DNA sequence: TGTGCCAGTATCGATCGACCGGGGGCCGACTATGGCTACACCTTC. Protein product: CASIDRPGADYGYTF. V usage is TRBV19 and J usage is TRBJ1-2; a weak D match, TRBD1 (6 bases). Germline CDR1 reads LNHDA; CDR2 reads SQIVND (reference sequence). The V and J ends lost 7 bases and 3 bases respectively, with 18 bases between them. The CDR3 sequence is 15 residues long.